The next 14 T cell receptor beta chains were all read from a single sample in a study of cytomegalovirus exposure and HLA in healthy donors. The PCR contained 60 Vbeta and 13 Jbeta primers. Measured with immunoSEQ multiplex PCR; TCRdb has only the in-frame clones, and not every one. The top ten hold 2.5% to 3.5% of the sample, which has approximately 170,000 clones, under 85% seen once. Source material: PBMCs. These TCRs come from a female donor in good health and CMV-seronegative.

The chain combines TRBV30 with TRBJ2-5; 10 bases map to TRBD2. V lost 2 bases, J lost 9 bases, and 12 bases stayed unmatched. The CDR3 is made up of 15 amino acids. Germline CDR1 and CDR2: GTSNPN and SVGIG (reference sequence). This CDR3 is CAWSPALAGVLAQYF. The DNA of the CDR3 is TGTGCCTGGAGTCCCGCCCTAGCGGGGGTCCTCGCCCAGTACTTC.

V and J are TRBV9 and TRBJ2-7; possible D gene TRBD2, 5 bases. This CDR3 has 16 amino acids. The germline V gene encodes CDR1 SGDLS and CDR2 YYNGEE. V dropped 3 bases and J dropped 0 bases, with 16 bases sitting between them. CDR3 bases: TGTGCCAGCAGCGAACGGAGCGGATCGAGCTCCTACGAGCAGTACTTC. Translated: CASSERSGSSSYEQYF. Supplemented by reference TRBV9 and TRBJ2-7, the full variable domain reads DSGVTQTPKHLITATGQRVTLRCSPRSGDLSVYWYQQSLDQGLQFLIQYYNGEERAKGNILERFSAQQFPDLHSELNLSSLELGDSALYFCASSERSGSSSYEQYFGPGTRLTVT.

The V call is TRBV9, the J call TRBJ2-2; 7 bases fit TRBD2. The J segment lost 4 bases and the V segment lost 0 bases, leaving 6 bases of the junction unmatched. Germline V CDR1 and CDR2: SGDLS, YYNGEE. The CDR3 totals 16 residues. CDR3 in amino acids: CASSVGSSGTTGELFF. The CDR3 DNA reads as TGTGCCAGCAGCGTAGGCTCTAGCGGAACCACCGGGGAGCTGTTTTTT.

This rearrangement joins TRBV7-8 to TRBJ2-7; TRBD1 agrees at 7 bases. V lost 4 bases, J lost 3 bases, and 9 bases stayed unmatched. The CDR3 consists of 15 residues. The V gene's germline CDR1 is SGHVS and CDR2 FQNEAQ. The CDR3 DNA sequence: TGTGCCAGCAGCTCTACGACAGGGAGTGACTACGAGCAGTACTTC. Its translation is CASSSTTGSDYEQYF. Combining the CDR3 with reference TRBV7-8 and TRBJ2-7 gives the whole variable domain GAGVSQSPRYKVAKRGQDVALRCDPISGHVSLFWYQQALGQGPEFLTYFQNEAQLDKSGLPSDRFFAERPEGSVSTLKIQRTQQEDSAVYLCASSSTTGSDYEQYFGPGTRLTVT.

The V call is TRBV7-9, the J call TRBJ2-3; tentatively, D is TRBD2 (5 bases). V lost 4 bases, J lost 0 bases, and 8 bases lay in between. CDR1 SEHNR and CDR2 FQNEAQ come from the germline V gene (reference sequence). CDR3 length: 14 amino acids. The CDR3 region is CASSSEGSTDTQYF. As DNA, the CDR3 is TGTGCCAGCAGCTCCGAGGGAAGCACAGATACGCAGTATTTT.

This chain links TRBV5-4 with TRBJ2-7, with D perhaps matching TRBD2 (6 bases). The CDR3 loop spans 13 amino acids. Germline CDR1 and CDR2: SGHNT and YYREEE (reference sequence). V lost 3 bases and J 7 bases, leaving 14 bases between the germline ends. CDR3 coding DNA: TGTGCCAGCAGCTCCGGGCCGGGGGTTGAGCAGTACTTC. Translated: CASSSGPGVEQYF.

The V call is TRBV2, the J call TRBJ2-1; D possibly corresponds to TRBD2 (5 bases). The CDR3 runs 15 residues. Germline-derived CDR1 and CDR2 are SNHLY and FYNNEI. The ends were cut back, 1 base at V and 5 bases at J, with 12 bases in the middle. CDR3 sequence reads: CASSEEGWENNEQFF. CDR3 bases: TGTGCCAGCAGTGAAGAGGGCTGGGAGAACAATGAGCAGTTCTTC.

This sequence joins TRBV9 and TRBJ2-3, with 7 bases matching TRBD1. In germline, CDR1 is SGDLS, CDR2 YYNGEE. V lost 3 bases and J lost 4; bases outside the gene matches: 8. The length of the CDR3 is 15 residues. The chain's CDR3 is CASSAWTGDPDTQYF. Here the CDR3 DNA reads TGTGCCAGCAGCGCTTGGACAGGAGACCCAGATACGCAGTATTTT.

V is TRBV28 and J is TRBJ1-1; 9 bases match TRBD1. CDR3 length: 15 residues. Losses at the gene ends were 5 bases for V and 1 base for J; bases not matched to a gene: 5. Germline CDR1 is MDHEN and CDR2 is SYDVKM. The CDR3 here is CASSSRQGENTEAFF. Here the CDR3 DNA reads TGTGCCAGCAGTAGTCGACAGGGGGAGAACACTGAAGCTTTCTTT.

The count of this clone is one. The chain recombines TRBV5-1 with TRBJ1-2; 10 nucleotides align to TRBD1. CDR3 length equals 16 residues. V lost 3 bases, J lost 5 bases, and 10 bases stayed unmatched. Germline V CDR1 and CDR2: SGHRS, YFSETQ. CDR3 residues: CASSSTRTGGAYGYTF. The DNA for the CDR3 is TGCGCCAGCAGCTCAACCCGGACAGGGGGGGCGTATGGCTACACCTTC.

This chain connects TRBV6-4 to TRBJ2-1; D gene uncertain. The CDR3 consists of 15 residues. From germline, CDR1 is MRHNA and CDR2 SNTAGT. Trimming removed 6 bases from V and 9 bases from J, with 21 bases in between. The CDR3 region is CASRLEVATLSEQFF. For the CDR3, the DNA is TGTGCCAGCAGACTCGAAGTTGCCACCTTAAGTGAGCAGTTCTTC.

The chain carries TRBV6-5 and TRBJ1-4, with 7 bases fitting TRBD1. Germline V gene sequence: CDR1 MNHEY, CDR2 SVGAGI. The CDR3 sequence is 14 residues long. The trim removed 0 bases at V and 13 bases at J, leaving 8 bases unmatched. This chain's CDR3 is CASSYSTGRRGLFF. The CDR3 coding sequence is TGTGCCAGCAGTTACTCGACAGGGAGAAGAGGACTGTTTTTT.

The chain employs TRBV2 and TRBJ1-6; the D is unclear. This CDR3 has 13 amino acids. CDR1 and CDR2 (germline): SNHLY, FYNNEI. Trimming removed 7 bases at V and 7 bases at J, with 11 bases between. CDR3 nucleotide sequence: TGTGCCAGCATTACAGTGATAAATTCACCCCTCCACTTT. Protein product: CASITVINSPLHF. The full variable domain, rest sourced from reference TRBV2 and TRBJ1-6, is EPEVTQTPSHQVTQMGQEVILRCVPISNHLYFYWYRQILGQKVEFLVSFYNNEISEKSEIFDDQFSVERPDGSNFTLKIRSTKLEDSAMYFCASITVINSPLHFGNGTRLTVT.

The chain is built from TRBV10-1 and TRBJ2-7, with D unclear. The CDR3 is 12 amino acids. CDR1 is WNHNN, CDR2 SYGVQD, per germline (reference sequence). Trimming pared 3 bases from V and 7 bases from J, leaving 10 bases between. The CDR3 loop is CASSDPGREQYF. CDR3 bases: TGCGCCAGCAGTGACCCCGGTCGAGAGCAGTACTTC.